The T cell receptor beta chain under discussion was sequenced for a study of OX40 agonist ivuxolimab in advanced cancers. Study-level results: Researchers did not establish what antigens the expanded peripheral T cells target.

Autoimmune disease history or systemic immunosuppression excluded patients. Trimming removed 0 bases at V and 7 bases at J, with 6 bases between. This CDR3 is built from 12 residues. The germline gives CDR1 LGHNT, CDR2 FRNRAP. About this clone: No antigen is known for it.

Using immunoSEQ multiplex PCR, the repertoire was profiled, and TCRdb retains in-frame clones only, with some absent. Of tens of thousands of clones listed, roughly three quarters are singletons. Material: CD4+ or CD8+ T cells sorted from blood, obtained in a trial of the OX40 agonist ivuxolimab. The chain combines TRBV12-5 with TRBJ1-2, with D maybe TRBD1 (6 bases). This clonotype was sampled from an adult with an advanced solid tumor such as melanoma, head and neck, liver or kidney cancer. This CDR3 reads CASGLVQGGYTF. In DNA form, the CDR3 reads TGTGCTAGTGGTTTGGTACAGGGTGGCTACACCTTC.